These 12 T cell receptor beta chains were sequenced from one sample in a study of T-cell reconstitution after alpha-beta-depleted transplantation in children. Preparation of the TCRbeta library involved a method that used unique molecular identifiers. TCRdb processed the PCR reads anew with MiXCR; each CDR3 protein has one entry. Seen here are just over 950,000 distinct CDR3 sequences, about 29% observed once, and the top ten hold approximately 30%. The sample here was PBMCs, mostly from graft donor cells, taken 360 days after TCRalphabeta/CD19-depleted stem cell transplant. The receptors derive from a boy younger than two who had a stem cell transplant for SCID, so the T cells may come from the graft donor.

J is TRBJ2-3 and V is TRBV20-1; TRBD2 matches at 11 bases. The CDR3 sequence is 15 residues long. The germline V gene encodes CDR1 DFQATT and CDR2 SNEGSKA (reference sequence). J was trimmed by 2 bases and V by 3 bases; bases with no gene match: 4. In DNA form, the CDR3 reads TGCAGTGCTAGTACTAGCGGGGGTCACACAGATACGCAGTATTTT. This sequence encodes CSASTSGGHTDTQYF.

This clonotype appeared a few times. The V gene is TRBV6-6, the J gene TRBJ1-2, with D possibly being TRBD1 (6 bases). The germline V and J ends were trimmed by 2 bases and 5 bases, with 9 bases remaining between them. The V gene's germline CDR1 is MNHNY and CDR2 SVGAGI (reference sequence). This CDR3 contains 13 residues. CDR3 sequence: CASSYRGGYGYTF. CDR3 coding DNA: TGTGCCAGCAGTTACAGGGGGGGATATGGCTACACCTTC.

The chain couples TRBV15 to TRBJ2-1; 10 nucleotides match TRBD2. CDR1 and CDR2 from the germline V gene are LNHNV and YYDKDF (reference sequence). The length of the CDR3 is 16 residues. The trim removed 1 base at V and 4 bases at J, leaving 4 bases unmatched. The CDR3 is CATSRVAGGRYNEQFF. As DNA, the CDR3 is TGTGCCACCAGCAGAGTAGCGGGGGGACGATACAATGAGCAGTTCTTC.

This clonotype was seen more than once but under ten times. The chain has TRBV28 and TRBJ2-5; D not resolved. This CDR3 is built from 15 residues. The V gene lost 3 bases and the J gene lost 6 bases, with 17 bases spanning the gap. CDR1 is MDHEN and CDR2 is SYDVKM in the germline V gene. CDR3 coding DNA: TGTGCCAGCAGTTTTTCGGGCGTCCGGTTGAAGACCCAGTACTTC. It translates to CASSFSGVRLKTQYF. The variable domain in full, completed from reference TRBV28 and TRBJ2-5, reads DVKVTQSSRYLVKRTGEKVFLECVQDMDHENMFWYRQDPGLGLRLIYFSYDVKMKEKGDIPEGYSVSREKKERFSLILESASTNQTSMYLCASSFSGVRLKTQYFGPGTRLLVL.

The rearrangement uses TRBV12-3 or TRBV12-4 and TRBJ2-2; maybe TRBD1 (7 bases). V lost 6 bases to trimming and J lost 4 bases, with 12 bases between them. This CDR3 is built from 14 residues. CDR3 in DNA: TGTGCCAGCAGGGCGGGACAGATCACCGGGGAGCTGTTTTTT. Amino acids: CASRAGQITGELFF.

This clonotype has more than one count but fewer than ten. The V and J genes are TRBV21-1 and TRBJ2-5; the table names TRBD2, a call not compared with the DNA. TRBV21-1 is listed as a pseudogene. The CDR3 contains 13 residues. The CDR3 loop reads CASLGRAQETQYF. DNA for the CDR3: TGTGCCAGCCTGGGGAGGGCCCAAGAGACCCAGTACTTC.

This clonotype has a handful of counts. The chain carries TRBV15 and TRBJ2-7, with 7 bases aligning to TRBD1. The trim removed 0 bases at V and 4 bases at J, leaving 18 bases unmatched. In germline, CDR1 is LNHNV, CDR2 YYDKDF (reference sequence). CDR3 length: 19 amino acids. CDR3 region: CATSRDWPIGTARHYEQYF. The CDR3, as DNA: TGTGCCACCAGCAGAGATTGGCCCATCGGGACAGCACGGCATTACGAGCAGTACTTC.

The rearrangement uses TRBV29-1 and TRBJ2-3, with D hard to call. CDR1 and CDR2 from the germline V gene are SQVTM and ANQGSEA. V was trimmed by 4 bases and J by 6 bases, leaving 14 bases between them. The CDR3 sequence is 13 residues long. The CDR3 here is CSVVRDLLDTQYF. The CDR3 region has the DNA TGCAGCGTTGTAAGAGATTTGTTGGATACGCAGTATTTT.

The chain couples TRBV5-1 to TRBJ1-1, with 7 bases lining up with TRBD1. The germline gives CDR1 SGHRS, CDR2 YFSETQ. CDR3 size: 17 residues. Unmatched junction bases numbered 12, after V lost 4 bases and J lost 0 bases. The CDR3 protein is CASSPRSTGWMNTEAFF. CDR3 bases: TGCGCCAGCAGCCCGCGATCGACAGGGTGGATGAACACTGAAGCTTTCTTT.

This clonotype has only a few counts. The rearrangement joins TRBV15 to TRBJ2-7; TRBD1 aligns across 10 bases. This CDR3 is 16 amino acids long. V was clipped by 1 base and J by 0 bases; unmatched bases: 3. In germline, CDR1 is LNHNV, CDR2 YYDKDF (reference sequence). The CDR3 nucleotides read TGTGCCACCAGCAGAGGACAGGGGGCTATCTCCTACGAGCAGTACTTC. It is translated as CATSRGQGAISYEQYF.

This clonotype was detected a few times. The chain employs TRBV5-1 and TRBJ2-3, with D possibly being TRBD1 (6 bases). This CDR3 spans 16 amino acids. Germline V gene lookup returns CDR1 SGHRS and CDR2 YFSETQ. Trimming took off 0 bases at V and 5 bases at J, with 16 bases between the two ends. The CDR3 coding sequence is TGCGCCAGCAGCTTGGTGATCAGGGGCCAAGGAGATACGCAGTATTTT. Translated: CASSLVIRGQGDTQYF.

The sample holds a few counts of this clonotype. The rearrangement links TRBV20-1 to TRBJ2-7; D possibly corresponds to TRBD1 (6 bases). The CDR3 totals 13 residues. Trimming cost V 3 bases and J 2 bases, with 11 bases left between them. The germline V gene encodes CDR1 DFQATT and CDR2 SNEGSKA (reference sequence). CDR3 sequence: CSASITGTYEQYF. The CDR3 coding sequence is TGCAGTGCTAGTATCACAGGGACCTACGAGCAGTACTTC.